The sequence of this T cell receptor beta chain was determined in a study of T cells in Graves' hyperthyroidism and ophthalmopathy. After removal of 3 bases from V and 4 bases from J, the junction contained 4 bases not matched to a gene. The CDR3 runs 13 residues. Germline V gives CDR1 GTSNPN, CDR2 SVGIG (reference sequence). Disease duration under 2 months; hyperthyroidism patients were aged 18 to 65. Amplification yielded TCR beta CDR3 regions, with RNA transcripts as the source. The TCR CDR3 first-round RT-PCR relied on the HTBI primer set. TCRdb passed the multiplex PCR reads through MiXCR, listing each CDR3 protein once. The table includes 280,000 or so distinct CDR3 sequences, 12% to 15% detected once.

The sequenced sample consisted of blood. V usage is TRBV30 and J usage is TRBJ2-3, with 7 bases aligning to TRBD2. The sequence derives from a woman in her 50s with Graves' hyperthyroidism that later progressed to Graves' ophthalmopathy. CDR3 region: CAWSWGGSDTQYF. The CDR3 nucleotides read TGTGCCTGGAGCTGGGGGGGGTCAGATACGCAGTATTTT. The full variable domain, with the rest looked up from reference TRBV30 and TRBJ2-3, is SQTIHQWPATLVQPVGSPLSLECTVEGTSNPNLYWYRQAAGRGLQLLFYSVGIGQISSEVPQNLSASRPQDRQFILSSKKLLLSDSGFYLCAWSWGGSDTQYFGPGTRLTVL.